The present T cell receptor (beta chain) was sequenced within a study of shared clonotypes between healthy human individuals. V shed 2 bases and J 5 bases; nucleotides not matched to a gene: 6. Germline CDR1 and CDR2: SGHVS and FQNEAQ. The CDR3 loop spans 14 amino acids. Donors were healthy HIV-negative adults without recently reported acute infections or vaccinations. Method: immunoSEQ multiplex PCR; TCRdb's copy keeps in-frame clones and lacks some. This sample yields under 1,100,000 clones, of which about 77% are seen a single time; around 1.4% belongs to the top ten. At least ten counts were recorded for this clone.

Material: memory CD4+ T cells sorted from blood. Subset in this sample: CD45RA-negative fraction. The receptor comes from a young man in good health. The chain recombines TRBV7-8 with TRBJ2-7; 7 bases agree with TRBD1. This CDR3 is CASSLLQGNHEQYF. CDR3 DNA: TGTGCCAGCAGCTTATTACAGGGGAATCACGAGCAGTACTTC.